This T cell receptor (beta chain) was captured by sequencing in a study of T cell repertoires in cytomegalovirus infection (dated by TCRdb to about 2019). Broadly, across the study: Donor HLA type was relevant to the analysis, as public TCR beta signatures indicated carriage of CMV infection together with the matching HLA type.

Trimmed from V: 4 bases; trimmed from J: 5 bases; junction bases lacking a gene match: 4. From its cysteine to its phenylalanine, the CDR3 spans 15 amino acids. Only CDR3 DNA remains: 45 bases, in frame from the first base. Based on the germline V gene, the CDR1 and CDR2 sequences are SGHTA and FQGNSA. This clonotype was found a few times. Its target antigen remains unknown. It has no much larger one-base neighbor in the sample; base qualities were not kept. What the authors observed across the whole study: In both this cohort and an independent approximately 370-donor cohort, the cumulative frequency of public TCR beta family members distinguished carriers of CMV infection plus the relevant HLA type. The ex vivo response was dominated by HLA-C-restricted CMV-specific TCR beta clonotypes, which also provided the single most frequent clonotype in two of eight donors.

The sequencer was an Illumina HiSeq 1500. TCRdb reprocessed the public reads (quality trimming at Q25 with fastp, clone calling with MiXCR) and kept in-frame beta chains. Identical CDR3 protein sequences are pooled into one entry, listed with their most common genes and DNA. The sample table records 510,000 or so distinct CDR3 sequences; about 30% of these occur just once. Roughly 13% of the sample is in the top ten clones. The rearrangement joined TRBV7-2 to TRBJ2-3; 12 bases in the junction line up with TRBD2. The source of this sequence is a human donor in good health (CMV status not recorded). Some clones in this sample may be carry-over from other donors' samples. Material for sequencing was PBMCs. The DNA sequence follows: TGTGCCAGCAGCTCCTCTAGCGGGAGGGGAGATACGCAGTATTTT. It translates to CASSSSSGRGDTQYF.